The entry that follows covers one T cell receptor beta chain sequence. The record originates from a study of blood T cell repertoires in COVID-19. In the original analysis: Using reference gene primer amplification, nucleated cell counts were estimated. Sequencing was performed with immunoSEQ multiplex PCR; in TCRdb, only in-frame clones are kept and a portion is missing. The V and J calls and clone size were taken over from that table, and D and trimming were inferred from the DNA. This sample has tens of thousands of clones, with 82% found just once. CDR3 length equals 12 residues. V lost 0 bases, J lost 5 bases, and 5 bases lay in between. Germline V gene lookup returns CDR1 SGHRS and CDR2 YFSETQ.

The sample taken for sequencing was peripheral blood. The TCR sequence derives from a woman in her sixties with acute or convalescent COVID-19. The chain has TRBV5-1 and TRBJ2-5; D not certain. The CDR3 bases are TGCGCCAGCAGCTTGGCCTTGGAGACCCAGTACTTC. It is translated as CASSLALETQYF.